The 19 T cell receptor beta chains reported below all come from one sample, sequenced in a study of technical replicates of blood from several donors. Here immunoSEQ multiplex PCR was the method, and the copy in TCRdb shows in-frame clones only, minus some. The sample records about 69,000 clones, approximately 88% being singletons. The sample was PBMCs. These receptors all come from a human donor in good health. Some clones in this sample may be carry-over from other donors' samples.

This clone was counted between two and nine times. This chain connects TRBV19 to TRBJ1-1; the D is unclear. V was trimmed by 7 bases and J by 0 bases, leaving 12 bases between them. This CDR3 has 14 amino acids. Germline V gene lookup returns CDR1 LNHDA and CDR2 SQIVND (reference sequence). The chain's CDR3 is CASKSEGMNTEAFF. The CDR3 region has the DNA TGTGCCAGTAAATCTGAGGGAATGAACACTGAAGCTTTCTTT.

The sample holds one count of this clone. V and J are TRBV9 and TRBJ1-6, with 8 bases that match TRBD1. Germline trimming cut 4 bases from V and 10 bases from J; bases unmatched to any gene: 7. CDR3 length: 14 amino acids. Germline values: CDR1 SGDLS, CDR2 YYNGEE. CDR3 region: CASSPGQGRSPLHF. CDR3 nucleotides: TGTGCCAGCAGCCCCGGACAGGGAAGATCACCCCTCCACTTT.

The V call is TRBV7-2, the J call TRBJ2-7, with 10 bases fitting TRBD2. Germline CDR1 is SGHTA and CDR2 is FQGNSA. With V trimmed by 3 bases and J by 3 bases, 5 bases remained unmatched. The CDR3 is 15 residues long. CDR3: CASSFSGTSVYEQYF. As DNA, the CDR3 is TGTGCCAGCAGCTTCTCCGGGACTAGCGTCTACGAGCAGTACTTC. The full variable domain, rest sourced from reference TRBV7-2 and TRBJ2-7, is GAGVSQSPSNKVTEKGKDVELRCDPISGHTALYWYRQSLGQGLEFLIYFQGNSAPDKSGLPSDRFSAERTGGSVSTLTIQRTQQEDSAVYLCASSFSGTSVYEQYFGPGTRLTVT.

In nucleotides, the CDR3 is TGTGCCAGCGCCTGGGCCTCAGGGGAGACCCAGTACTTC. It specifies CASAWASGETQYF. The chain couples TRBV6-6 to TRBJ2-5; D possibly corresponds to TRBD1 (5 bases). In germline, CDR1 is MNHNY, CDR2 SVGAGI (reference sequence). Deletions cut 8 bases from V and 5 bases from J, with 15 bases between. The CDR3 length is 13 residues.

This rearrangement joins TRBV9 to TRBJ2-2, with D unresolved. There are 14 residues in the CDR3. Germline CDR1 is SGDLS and CDR2 is YYNGEE. Trimming took 0 bases from V and 7 from J, leaving 10 bases between them. The CDR3 protein is CASSVADLVGELFF. The CDR3 nucleotides read TGTGCCAGCAGCGTAGCCGACTTGGTCGGGGAGCTGTTTTTT.

This clone showed up just a few times. The chain links TRBV29-1 to TRBJ2-3, with a possible D match to TRBD1 (6 bases). This CDR3 has 12 amino acids. Germline V gives CDR1 SQVTM, CDR2 ANQGSEA. V was cut by 8 bases and J by 4 bases, with 13 bases left in between. The CDR3 DNA sequence: TGCAGCCTCCCACAGGGTCCAGATACGCAGTATTTT. Protein: CSLPQGPDTQYF.

The rearrangement links TRBV7-9 to TRBJ1-2; no firm D call. V was trimmed by 0 bases and J by 10 bases, leaving 12 bases between them. This CDR3 has 13 residues. Germline CDR1 reads SEHNR; CDR2 reads FQNEAQ (reference sequence). CDR3 sequence (DNA): TGTGCCAGCAGCTTAGCGGCCGACATCCCCTACACCTTC. Its protein is CASSLAADIPYTF.

The chain carries TRBV19 and TRBJ1-5; D unresolved. V lost 9 bases, J lost 4 bases, and 10 bases lay in between. This CDR3 has 12 amino acids. From germline, CDR1 is LNHDA and CDR2 SQIVND (reference sequence). CDR3 DNA sequence: TGTGCCAGGTCCGGGAAAAATCAGCCCCAGCATTTT. It specifies CARSGKNQPQHF.

This rearrangement joins TRBV13 to TRBJ1-3, with D perhaps TRBD1 (5 bases). V lost 1 base and J 0 bases, leaving 10 bases between the germline ends. There are 16 residues in the CDR3. Germline CDR1 PRHDT, CDR2 FYEKMQ (reference sequence). The CDR3: CASSLAAGGSGNTIYF. DNA of the CDR3: TGTGCCAGCAGCTTAGCAGCGGGGGGCTCTGGAAACACCATATATTTT.

The chain is built from TRBV6-5 and TRBJ2-5; D is undetermined. Germline V CDR1 and CDR2: MNHEY, SVGAGI. Trimming pared 2 bases from V and 5 bases from J, leaving 3 bases between. The CDR3 loop spans 11 amino acids. Written as DNA, the CDR3 is TGTGCCAGCAGTTACGGCGAGACCCAGTACTTC. Translated, it gives CASSYGETQYF.

The chain recombines TRBV20-1 with TRBJ2-1; no definite D call. Germline CDR1 DFQATT, CDR2 SNEGSKA (reference sequence). The CDR3 has 11 amino acids. V lost 5 bases and J lost 10, with 12 bases in between. The CDR3 coding sequence is TGCAGTGCTCGGCCAACCAGGGAGCAGTTCTTC. It specifies CSARPTREQFF.

The chain joins TRBV29-1 to TRBJ2-1; a weak D match, TRBD1 (6 bases). Germline V gene data show CDR1 as SQVTM and CDR2 as ANQGSEA. The CDR3 length is 11 residues. The V gene lost 5 bases and the J gene lost 9 bases, with 11 bases spanning the gap. The CDR3 nucleotides read TGCAGCGTTTCATGGGGGCCTGAGCAGTTCTTC. This encodes CSVSWGPEQFF.

The rearrangement links TRBV20-1 to TRBJ1-5; possible D gene TRBD1, 5 bases. The CDR3 runs 11 residues. Trimming shortened V by 7 bases and J by 11 bases, and 15 bases separated the two germline ends. The germline gives CDR1 DFQATT, CDR2 SNEGSKA (reference sequence). The CDR3 region has the DNA TGCAGTGTTACGACAGATCGGTCCCAGCATTTT. The encoded protein is CSVTTDRSQHF.

The V gene is TRBV7-9, the J gene TRBJ1-2; no clear D gene. V lost 8 bases and J 1 base, leaving 11 bases between the germline ends. The CDR3 spans 13 residues. Germline V gives CDR1 SEHNR, CDR2 FQNEAQ (reference sequence). CDR3 region: CASGETLNYGYTF. The DNA for the CDR3 is TGTGCCAGCGGGGAGACACTTAACTATGGCTACACCTTC.

This chain connects TRBV7-2 to TRBJ2-7; tentatively, D is TRBD2 (5 bases). CDR1 is SGHTA and CDR2 is FQGNSA in the germline V gene. Trimming removed 4 bases at V and 4 bases at J, with 14 bases between. The CDR3 consists of 14 residues. The DNA for the CDR3 is TGTGCCAGCAGCTACCAGGCTAGCTTGTACGAGCAGTACTTC. Its protein product is CASSYQASLYEQYF. Supplemented by reference TRBV7-2 and TRBJ2-7, the full variable domain reads GAGVSQSPSNKVTEKGKDVELRCDPISGHTALYWYRQSLGQGLEFLIYFQGNSAPDKSGLPSDRFSAERTGGSVSTLTIQRTQQEDSAVYLCASSYQASLYEQYFGPGTRLTVT.

This chain connects TRBV19 to TRBJ2-5; 8 positions agree with TRBD2. In germline, CDR1 is LNHDA, CDR2 SQIVND (reference sequence). The CDR3 is 14 amino acids. The trim removed 5 bases at V and 7 bases at J, leaving 9 bases unmatched. The CDR3 region has the DNA TGTGCCAGTAGTCCCCCCGGGACTAGTCGGACCCAGTACTTC. This encodes CASSPPGTSRTQYF.

The rearrangement joins TRBV4-2 to TRBJ2-6; TRBD1 is a possible D gene (5 bases). Trimming removed 0 bases from V and 4 bases from J, with 16 bases in between. Germline V gene lookup returns CDR1 LGHNA and CDR2 YNFKEQ. The CDR3 has 18 residues. Here the CDR3 reads CASSQEGWGPEGANVLTF. The DNA of the CDR3 is TGTGCCAGCAGCCAAGAGGGGTGGGGCCCGGAAGGGGCCAACGTCCTGACTTTC.

The CDR3 here is CASSLKRNTIYF. In nucleotides, the CDR3 is TGTGCCAGCAGTTTAAAGAGGAACACCATATATTTT. The chain is built from TRBV28 and TRBJ1-3; D is ambiguous. The CDR3 runs 12 residues. Looked up from germline, CDR1 is MDHEN and CDR2 is SYDVKM. V lost 2 bases, J lost 7 bases, and 6 bases lay in between. Supplemented by reference TRBV28 and TRBJ1-3, the full variable domain reads DVKVTQSSRYLVKRTGEKVFLECVQDMDHENMFWYRQDPGLGLRLIYFSYDVKMKEKGDIPEGYSVSREKKERFSLILESASTNQTSMYLCASSLKRNTIYFGEGSWLTVV.

The chain couples TRBV9 to TRBJ1-3; D unclear. Germline V gene sequence: CDR1 SGDLS, CDR2 YYNGEE. Trimming took off 1 base at V and 0 bases at J, with 8 bases between the two ends. The CDR3 runs 15 residues. This CDR3 is CASSVNGISGNTIYF. The CDR3 bases are TGTGCCAGCAGCGTAAACGGTATCTCTGGAAACACCATATATTTT.